This T cell receptor (beta chain) was found in a study of T cell responses to AZD1222 COVID-19 vaccine. Study-wide points: Only after the peak T cell response were repertoires sampled. CD4 TCRs linked to vaccination spanned spike, dominating at 160-218 and 743-854.

TCRdb's table, derived via immunoSEQ multiplex PCR, lists solely in-frame clones and lacks some. The sample lists tens of thousands of clones, roughly 88% occurring once. Germline V gene data show CDR1 as MNHEY and CDR2 as SVGAGI. Unmatched junction bases numbered 8, after V lost 6 bases and J lost 4 bases. The CDR3 is 14 residues long. Details on this clone: The antigen is unknown.

This TCR came from an adult who received the AZD1222 COVID-19 vaccine. V gene TRBV6-5 combines with J gene TRBJ2-5, with 7 positions matching TRBD2. The specimen was peripheral blood, collected 28 days after the second AZD1222 dose. CDR3 amino acids: CASSAAGIGETQYF. CDR3 DNA: TGTGCCAGCAGCGCAGCGGGGATTGGAGAGACCCAGTACTTC.